This TCR beta chain was sequenced in a study of Ad26.COV2.S vaccination and SARS-CoV-2 variants. The assay was immunoSEQ multiplex PCR, and TCRdb's table has in-frame clones only and misses some. The profile shows 200,000 to 300,000 clones, approximately 90% of them singletons. This clone was observed a single time. The V end was cut by 0 bases, the J end by 0 bases, with 8 bases between. This CDR3 has 16 residues. Noted treatment: over 15 received Ad26.COV2.S at low or high dose, single or two shots; roughly 5 received placebo; per-sample allocation not given. Sampling took place 63 days after the first vaccine or placebo injection.

The clonotype originates from a person between 18 and 65 years old who received the Ad26.COV2.S COVID-19 vaccine or a placebo. This material consisted of peripheral blood, taken in a trial of Ad26.COV2.S vaccine versus placebo. J is TRBJ1-4 and V is TRBV23-1; tentatively, D is TRBD1 (5 bases). TRBV23-1 is classed as an ORF, of uncertain function. The chain's CDR3 is CASSQSGGATNEKLFF. The CDR3 bases are TGCGCCAGCAGTCAATCTGGGGGGGCAACTAATGAAAAACTGTTTTTT.